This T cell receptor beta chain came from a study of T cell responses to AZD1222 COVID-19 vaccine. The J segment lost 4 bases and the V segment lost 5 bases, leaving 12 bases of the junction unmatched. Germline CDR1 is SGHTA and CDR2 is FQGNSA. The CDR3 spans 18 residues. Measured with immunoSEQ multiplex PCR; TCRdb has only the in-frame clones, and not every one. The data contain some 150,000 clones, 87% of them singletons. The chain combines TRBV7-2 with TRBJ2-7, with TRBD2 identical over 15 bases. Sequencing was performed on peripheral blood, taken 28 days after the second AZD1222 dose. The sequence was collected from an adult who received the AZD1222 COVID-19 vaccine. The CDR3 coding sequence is TGTGCCAGCAGCCCTTTCGGACTAGCGGGAGGGCCTAGGTACGAGCAGTACTTC. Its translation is CASSPFGLAGGPRYEQYF. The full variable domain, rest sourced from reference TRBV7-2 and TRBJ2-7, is GAGVSQSPSNKVTEKGKDVELRCDPISGHTALYWYRQSLGQGLEFLIYFQGNSAPDKSGLPSDRFSAERTGGSVSTLTIQRTQQEDSAVYLCASSPFGLAGGPRYEQYFGPGTRLTVT.